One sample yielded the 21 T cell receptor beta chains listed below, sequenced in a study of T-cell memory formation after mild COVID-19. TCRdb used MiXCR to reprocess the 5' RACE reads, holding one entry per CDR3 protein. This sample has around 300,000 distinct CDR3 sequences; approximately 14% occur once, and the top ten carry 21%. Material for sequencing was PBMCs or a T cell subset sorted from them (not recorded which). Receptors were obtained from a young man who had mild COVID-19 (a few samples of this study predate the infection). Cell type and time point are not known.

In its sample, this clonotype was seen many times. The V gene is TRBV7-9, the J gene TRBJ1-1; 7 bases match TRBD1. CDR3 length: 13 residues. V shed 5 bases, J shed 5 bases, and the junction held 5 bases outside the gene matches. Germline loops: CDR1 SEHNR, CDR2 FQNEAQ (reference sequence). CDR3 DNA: TGTGCCAGCAGCGTGAACAGGGGTACTGAAGCTTTCTTT. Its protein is CASSVNRGTEAFF.

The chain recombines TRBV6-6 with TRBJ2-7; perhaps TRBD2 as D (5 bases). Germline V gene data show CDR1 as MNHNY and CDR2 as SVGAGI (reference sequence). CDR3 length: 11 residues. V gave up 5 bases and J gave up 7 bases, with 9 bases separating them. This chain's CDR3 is CASSPGVEQYV. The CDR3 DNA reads TGTGCCAGCAGTCCCGGGGTGGAGCAGTACGTC.

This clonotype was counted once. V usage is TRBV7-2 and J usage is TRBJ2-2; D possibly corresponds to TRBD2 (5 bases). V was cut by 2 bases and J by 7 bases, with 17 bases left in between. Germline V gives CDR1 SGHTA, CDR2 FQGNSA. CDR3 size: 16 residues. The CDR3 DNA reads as TGTGCCAGCAGCTTAAGGACTCAACTGACGGGCGGGGAGCTGTTTTTT. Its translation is CASSLRTQLTGGELFF.

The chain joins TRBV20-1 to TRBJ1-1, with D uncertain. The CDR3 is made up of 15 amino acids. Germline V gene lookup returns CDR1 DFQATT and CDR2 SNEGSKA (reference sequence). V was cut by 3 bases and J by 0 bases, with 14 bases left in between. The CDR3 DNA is TGCAGTGCTAGGGAGTGGGGTTTGATGAACACTGAAGCTTTCTTT. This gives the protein CSAREWGLMNTEAFF.

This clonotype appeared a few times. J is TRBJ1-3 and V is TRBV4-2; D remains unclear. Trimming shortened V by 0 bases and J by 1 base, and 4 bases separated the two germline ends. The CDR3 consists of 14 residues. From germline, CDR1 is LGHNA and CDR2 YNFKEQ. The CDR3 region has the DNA TGTGCCAGCAGCCAAGAGGCTTCTGGAAACACCATATATTTT. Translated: CASSQEASGNTIYF.

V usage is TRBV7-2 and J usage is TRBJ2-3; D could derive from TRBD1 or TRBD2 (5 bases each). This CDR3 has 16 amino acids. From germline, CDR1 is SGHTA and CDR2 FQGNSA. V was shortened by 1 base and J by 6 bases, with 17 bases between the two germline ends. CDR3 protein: CASSLVRGPAPDTQYF. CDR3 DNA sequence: TGTGCCAGCAGCTTAGTCCGGGGACCCGCCCCGGATACGCAGTATTTT.

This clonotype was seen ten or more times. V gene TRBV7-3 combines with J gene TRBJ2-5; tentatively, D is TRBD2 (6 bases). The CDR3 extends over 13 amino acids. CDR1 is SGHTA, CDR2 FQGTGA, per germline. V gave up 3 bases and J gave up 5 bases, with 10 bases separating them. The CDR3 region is CASSFGGGETQYF. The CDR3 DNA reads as TGTGCCAGCAGCTTCGGGGGTGGGGAGACCCAGTACTTC.

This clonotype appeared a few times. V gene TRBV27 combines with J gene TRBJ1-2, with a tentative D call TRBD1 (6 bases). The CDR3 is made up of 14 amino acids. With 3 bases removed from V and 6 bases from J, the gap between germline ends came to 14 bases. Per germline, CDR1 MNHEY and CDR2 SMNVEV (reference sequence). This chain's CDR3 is CASSFKGGGDGYTF. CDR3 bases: TGTGCCAGCAGTTTCAAGGGAGGGGGGGATGGCTACACCTTC.

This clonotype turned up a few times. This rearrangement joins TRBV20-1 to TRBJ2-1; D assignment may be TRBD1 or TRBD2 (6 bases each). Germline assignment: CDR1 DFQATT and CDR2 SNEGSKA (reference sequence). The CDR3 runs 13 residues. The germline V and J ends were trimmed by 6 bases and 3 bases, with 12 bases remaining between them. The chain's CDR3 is CSAQRGVYNEQFF. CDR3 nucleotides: TGCAGTGCGCAGAGGGGGGTCTACAATGAGCAGTTCTTC.

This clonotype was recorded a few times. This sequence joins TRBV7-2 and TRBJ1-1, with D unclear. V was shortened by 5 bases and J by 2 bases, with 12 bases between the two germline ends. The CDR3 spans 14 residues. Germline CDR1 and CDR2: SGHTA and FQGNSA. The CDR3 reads CASSQMALNTEAFF. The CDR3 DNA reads TGTGCCAGCAGCCAGATGGCCCTAAACACTGAAGCTTTCTTT.

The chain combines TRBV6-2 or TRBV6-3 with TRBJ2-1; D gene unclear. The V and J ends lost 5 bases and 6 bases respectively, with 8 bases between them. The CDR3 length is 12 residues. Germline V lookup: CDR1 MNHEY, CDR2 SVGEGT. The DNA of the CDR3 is TGTGCCAGCAGTCATCGTTTCAATGAGCAGTTCTTC. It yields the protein CASSHRFNEQFF.

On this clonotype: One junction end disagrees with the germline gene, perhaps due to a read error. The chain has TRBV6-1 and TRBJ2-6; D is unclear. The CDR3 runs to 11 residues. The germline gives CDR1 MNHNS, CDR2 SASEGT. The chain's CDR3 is CASSLAYVLTF. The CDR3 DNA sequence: TGTGCCAGCAGTCTGGCCTACGTCCTGACTTTC.

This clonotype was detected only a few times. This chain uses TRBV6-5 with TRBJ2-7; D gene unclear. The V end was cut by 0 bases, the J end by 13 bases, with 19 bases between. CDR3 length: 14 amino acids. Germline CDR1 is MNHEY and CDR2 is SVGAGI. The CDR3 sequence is CASSYSERSRRHYV. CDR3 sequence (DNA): TGTGCCAGCAGTTACTCGGAGAGGTCACGACGGCATTACGTC.

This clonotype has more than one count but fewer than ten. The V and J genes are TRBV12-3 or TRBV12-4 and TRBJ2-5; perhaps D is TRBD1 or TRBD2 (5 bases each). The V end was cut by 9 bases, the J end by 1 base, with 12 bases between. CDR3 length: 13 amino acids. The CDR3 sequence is CASQRGSQETQYF. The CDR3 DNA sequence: TGTGCCAGTCAGAGGGGCAGCCAAGAGACCCAGTACTTC.

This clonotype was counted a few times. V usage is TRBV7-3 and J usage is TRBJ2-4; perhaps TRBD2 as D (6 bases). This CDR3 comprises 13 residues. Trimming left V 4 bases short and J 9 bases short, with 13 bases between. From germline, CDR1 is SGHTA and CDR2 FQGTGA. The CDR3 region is CASSWDGGGIQYF. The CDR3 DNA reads TGTGCCAGCAGCTGGGACGGGGGAGGCATTCAGTACTTC.

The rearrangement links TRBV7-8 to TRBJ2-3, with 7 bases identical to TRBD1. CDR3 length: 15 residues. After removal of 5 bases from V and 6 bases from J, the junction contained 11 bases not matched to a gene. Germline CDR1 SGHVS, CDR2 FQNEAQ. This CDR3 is CASSVPQGVRDTQYF. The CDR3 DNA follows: TGTGCCAGCAGCGTACCTCAGGGGGTCAGGGATACGCAGTATTTT.

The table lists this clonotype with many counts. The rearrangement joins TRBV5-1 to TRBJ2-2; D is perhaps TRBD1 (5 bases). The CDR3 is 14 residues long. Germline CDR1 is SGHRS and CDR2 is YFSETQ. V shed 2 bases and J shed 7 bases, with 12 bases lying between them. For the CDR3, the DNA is TGCGCCAGCAGCTTCTCGCAGGGCGGCGGGGAGCTGTTTTTT. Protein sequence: CASSFSQGGGELFF.

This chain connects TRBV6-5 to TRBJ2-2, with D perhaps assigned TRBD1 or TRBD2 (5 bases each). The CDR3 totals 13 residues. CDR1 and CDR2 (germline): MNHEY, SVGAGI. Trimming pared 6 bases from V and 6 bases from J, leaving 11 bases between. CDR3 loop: CASSPGAAGELFF. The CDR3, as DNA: TGTGCCAGCAGCCCCGGGGCCGCCGGGGAGCTGTTTTTT.

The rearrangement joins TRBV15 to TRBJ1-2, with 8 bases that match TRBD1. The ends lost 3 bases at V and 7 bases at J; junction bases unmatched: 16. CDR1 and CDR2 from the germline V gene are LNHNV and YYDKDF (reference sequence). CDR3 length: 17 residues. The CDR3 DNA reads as TGTGCCACCAGCAGGGCAGGGGGCGCCGAGTATAATTCTGGCTACACCTTC. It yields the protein CATSRAGGAEYNSGYTF. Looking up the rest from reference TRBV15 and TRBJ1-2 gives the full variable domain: DAMVIQNPRYQVTQFGKPVTLSCSQTLNHNVMYWYQQKSSQAPKLLFHYYDKDFNNEADTPDNFQSRRPNTSFCFLDIRSPGLGDTAMYLCATSRAGGAEYNSGYTFGSGTRLTVV.

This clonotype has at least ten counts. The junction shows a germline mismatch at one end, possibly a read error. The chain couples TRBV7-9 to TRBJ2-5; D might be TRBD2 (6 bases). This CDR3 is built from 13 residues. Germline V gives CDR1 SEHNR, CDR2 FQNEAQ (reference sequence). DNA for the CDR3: TGTGCCAGCGGACTACCGACCCAAGTGACCCAGTACTTC. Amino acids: CASGLPTQVTQYF.

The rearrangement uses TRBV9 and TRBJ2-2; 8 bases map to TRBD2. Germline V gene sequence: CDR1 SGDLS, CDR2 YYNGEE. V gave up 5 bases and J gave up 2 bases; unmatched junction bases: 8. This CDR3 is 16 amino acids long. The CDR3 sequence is CASRSPGLENTGELFF. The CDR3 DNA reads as TGTGCCAGCAGATCACCGGGACTAGAAAACACCGGGGAGCTGTTTTTT.